The entry that follows covers one TCR beta chain sequence. The CDR3 runs to 14 residues. Trimming left V 6 bases short and J 1 base short, with 10 bases between. Germline values: CDR1 SNHLY, CDR2 FYNNEI. The sample is drawn from a study of blood T cell repertoires in COVID-19. Study-wide background: T cells, B-cell-depleted T cells, or PBMCs provided the cDNA or gDNA that served as material.

In the authors' workflow: Scientists estimated how many nucleated cells there were by amplifying reference gene primers. The repertoire was sequenced with immunoSEQ multiplex PCR; TCRdb's copy has only in-frame clones and lacks some. The DNA gave D and trimming, while V, J and clone size come from that table. The table has 100,000 to 150,000 clones, 70% to 85% seen once. Sequencing was carried out using peripheral blood. V gene TRBV2 combines with J gene TRBJ1-5; possible D gene TRBD1, 6 bases. This receptor was taken from a woman between 45 and 65 years old with acute or convalescent COVID-19. CDR3 nucleotide sequence: TGTGCCAGCAGGGGGGACACGAGCAATCAGCCCCAGCATTTT. Protein product: CASRGDTSNQPQHF.